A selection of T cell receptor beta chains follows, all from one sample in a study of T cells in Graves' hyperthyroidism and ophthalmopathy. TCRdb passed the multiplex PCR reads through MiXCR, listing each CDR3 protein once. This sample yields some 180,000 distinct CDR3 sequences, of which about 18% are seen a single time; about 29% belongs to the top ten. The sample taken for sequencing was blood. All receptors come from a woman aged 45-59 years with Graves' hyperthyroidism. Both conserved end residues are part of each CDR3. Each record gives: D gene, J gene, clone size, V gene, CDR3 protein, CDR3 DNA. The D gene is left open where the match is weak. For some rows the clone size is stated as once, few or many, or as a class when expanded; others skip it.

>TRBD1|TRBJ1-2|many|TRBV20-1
CSARDSGDRVDYGYTF
TGCAGTGCTAGAGATTCAGGGGACAGAGTAGACTATGGCTACACCTTC
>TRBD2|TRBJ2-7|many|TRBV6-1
CASSGSSTSGGEQYF
TGTGCCAGCAGTGGATCTTCGACTAGCGGGGGCGAGCAGTACTTC
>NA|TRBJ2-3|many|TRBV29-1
CSVGGEYTDTQYF
TGCAGCGTTGGGGGAGAATACACAGATACGCAGTATTTT
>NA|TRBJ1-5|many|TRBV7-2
CASSLGVWGLQPQHF
TGTGCCAGCAGCTTAGGTGTATGGGGGCTTCAGCCCCAGCATTTT
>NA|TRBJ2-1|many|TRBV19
CASSISQDYYNEQFF
TGTGCCAGTAGTATAAGTCAGGATTACTACAATGAGCAGTTCTTC
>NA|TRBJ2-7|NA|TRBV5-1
CASSLAPEVLGSSYEQYF
TGCGCCAGCAGCTTGGCCCCCGAGGTACTGGGTTCTTCCTACGAGCAGTACTTC
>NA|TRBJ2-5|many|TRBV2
CASTSGSGETQYF
TGTGCCAGCACCTCAGGGTCGGGGGAGACCCAGTACTTC
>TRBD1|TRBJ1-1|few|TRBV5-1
CASSPRTGELGTEAFF
TGCGCCAGCAGCCCCAGGACAGGGGAACTCGGGACTGAAGCTTTCTTT
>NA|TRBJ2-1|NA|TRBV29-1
CSVSLVGNEQFF
TGCAGCGTGTCGCTGGTGGGCAATGAGCAGTTCTTC
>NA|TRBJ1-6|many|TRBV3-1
CASSQGRGERSPLHF
TGTGCCAGCAGCCAAGGAAGGGGAGAAAGGTCACCCCTCCACTTT
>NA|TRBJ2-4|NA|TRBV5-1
CASSLLGGDIQYF
TGTGCCAGCAGCTTGTTGGGCGGGGACATTCAGTACTTC
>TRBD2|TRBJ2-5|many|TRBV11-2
CASSLVLAGKETQYF
TGTGCCAGCAGCTTAGTACTAGCGGGGAAGGAGACCCAGTACTTC
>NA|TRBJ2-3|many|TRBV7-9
CASSLRAFSTDTQYF
TGTGCCAGCAGTCTAAGGGCCTTCAGCACAGATACGCAGTATTTT
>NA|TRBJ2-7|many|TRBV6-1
CASSLTETYEQYF
TGTGCCAGCTCCCTAACGGAAACCTACGAGCAGTACTTC
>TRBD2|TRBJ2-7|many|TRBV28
CASSLGAGAQWGYEQYF
TGTGCCAGCAGTTTGGGAGCGGGGGCCCAATGGGGCTACGAGCAGTACTTC
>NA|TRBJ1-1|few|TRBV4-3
CASSQGRGGTEAFF
TGCGCCAGCAGCCAGGGGAGAGGGGGAACTGAAGCTTTCTTT
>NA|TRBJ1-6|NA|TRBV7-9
CASSGRGQQNSPLHF
TGTGCCAGCAGCGGACGTGGACAGCAAAATTCACCCCTCCACTTT
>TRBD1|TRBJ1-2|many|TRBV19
CASIPWDRDYGYTF
TGTGCCAGTATACCATGGGACAGGGACTATGGCTACACCTTC
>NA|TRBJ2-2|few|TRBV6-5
CASSYYWGGPNTGELFF
TGTGCCAGCAGTTACTACTGGGGTGGACCGAACACCGGGGAGCTGTTTTTT
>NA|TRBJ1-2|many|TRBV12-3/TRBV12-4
CASSTIPIIGQRGYTF
TGTGCCAGCAGTACTATCCCAATCATCGGACAGCGAGGCTACACCTTC
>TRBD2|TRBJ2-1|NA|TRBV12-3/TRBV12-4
CASSPTSGPYNEQFF
TGTGCCAGCAGTCCAACTAGCGGCCCCTACAATGAGCAGTTCTTC
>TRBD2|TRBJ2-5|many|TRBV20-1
CSAKSGGAFETQYF
TGCAGTGCTAAAAGCGGGGGGGCGTTCGAGACCCAGTACTTC
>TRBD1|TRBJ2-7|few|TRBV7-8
CASSLDRTAYEQYF
TGTGCCAGCAGCTTGGACAGGACCGCCTACGAGCAGTACTTC
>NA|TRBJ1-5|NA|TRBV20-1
CSAQTDGPQHF
TGCAGTGCTCAGACGGATGGGCCCCAGCATTTT